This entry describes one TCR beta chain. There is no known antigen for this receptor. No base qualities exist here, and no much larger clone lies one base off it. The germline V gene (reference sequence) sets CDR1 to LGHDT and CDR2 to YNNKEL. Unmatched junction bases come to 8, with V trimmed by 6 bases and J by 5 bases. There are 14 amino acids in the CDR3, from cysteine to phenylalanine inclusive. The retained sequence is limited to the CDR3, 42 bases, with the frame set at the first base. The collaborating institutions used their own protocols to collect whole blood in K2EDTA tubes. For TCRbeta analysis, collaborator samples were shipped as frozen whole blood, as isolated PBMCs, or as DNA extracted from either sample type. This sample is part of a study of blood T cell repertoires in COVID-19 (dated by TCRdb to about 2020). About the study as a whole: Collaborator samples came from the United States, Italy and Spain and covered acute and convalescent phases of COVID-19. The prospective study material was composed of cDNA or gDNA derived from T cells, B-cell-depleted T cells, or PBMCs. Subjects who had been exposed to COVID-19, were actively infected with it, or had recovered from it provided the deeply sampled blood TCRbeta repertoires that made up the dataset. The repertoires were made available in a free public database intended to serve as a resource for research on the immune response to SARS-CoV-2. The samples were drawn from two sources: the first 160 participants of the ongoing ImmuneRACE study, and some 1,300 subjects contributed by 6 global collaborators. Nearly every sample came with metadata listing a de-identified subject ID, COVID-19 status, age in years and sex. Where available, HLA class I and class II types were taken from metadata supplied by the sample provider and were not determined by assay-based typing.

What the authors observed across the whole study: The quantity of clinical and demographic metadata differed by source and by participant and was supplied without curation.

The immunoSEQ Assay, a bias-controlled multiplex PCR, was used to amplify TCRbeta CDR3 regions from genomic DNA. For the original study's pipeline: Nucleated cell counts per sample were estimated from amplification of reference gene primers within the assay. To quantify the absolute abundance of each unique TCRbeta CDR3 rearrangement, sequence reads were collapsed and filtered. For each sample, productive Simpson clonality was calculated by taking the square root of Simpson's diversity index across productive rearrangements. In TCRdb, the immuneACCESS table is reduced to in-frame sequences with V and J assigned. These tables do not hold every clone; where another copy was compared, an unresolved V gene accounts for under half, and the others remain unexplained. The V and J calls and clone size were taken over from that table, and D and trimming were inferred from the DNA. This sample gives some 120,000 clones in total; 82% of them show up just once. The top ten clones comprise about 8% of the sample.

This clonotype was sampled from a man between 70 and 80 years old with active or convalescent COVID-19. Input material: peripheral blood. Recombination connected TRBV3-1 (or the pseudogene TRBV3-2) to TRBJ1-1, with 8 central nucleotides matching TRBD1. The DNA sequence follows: TGTGCCAGCAGACTTGGGCAGGGGGCGACTGAAGCTTTCTTT. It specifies CASRLGQGATEAFF.